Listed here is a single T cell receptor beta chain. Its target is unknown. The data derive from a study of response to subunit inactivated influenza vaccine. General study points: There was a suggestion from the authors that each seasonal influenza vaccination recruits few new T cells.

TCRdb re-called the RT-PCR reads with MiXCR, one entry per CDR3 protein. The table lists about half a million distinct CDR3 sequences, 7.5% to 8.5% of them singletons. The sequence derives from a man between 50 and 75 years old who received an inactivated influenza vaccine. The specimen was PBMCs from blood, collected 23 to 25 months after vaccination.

The CDR3 region is CSGRAGPLTDTQYF. CDR3 nucleotides: TGCAGTGGGAGGGCGGGACCTCTCACAGATACGCAGTATTTT. The chain recombines TRBV20-1 with TRBJ2-3; perhaps TRBD2 as D (6 bases). This CDR3 comprises 14 residues. V was clipped by 7 bases and J by 2 bases, with 16 bases between them. The germline V gene has CDR1 DFQATT and CDR2 SNEGSKA (reference sequence).